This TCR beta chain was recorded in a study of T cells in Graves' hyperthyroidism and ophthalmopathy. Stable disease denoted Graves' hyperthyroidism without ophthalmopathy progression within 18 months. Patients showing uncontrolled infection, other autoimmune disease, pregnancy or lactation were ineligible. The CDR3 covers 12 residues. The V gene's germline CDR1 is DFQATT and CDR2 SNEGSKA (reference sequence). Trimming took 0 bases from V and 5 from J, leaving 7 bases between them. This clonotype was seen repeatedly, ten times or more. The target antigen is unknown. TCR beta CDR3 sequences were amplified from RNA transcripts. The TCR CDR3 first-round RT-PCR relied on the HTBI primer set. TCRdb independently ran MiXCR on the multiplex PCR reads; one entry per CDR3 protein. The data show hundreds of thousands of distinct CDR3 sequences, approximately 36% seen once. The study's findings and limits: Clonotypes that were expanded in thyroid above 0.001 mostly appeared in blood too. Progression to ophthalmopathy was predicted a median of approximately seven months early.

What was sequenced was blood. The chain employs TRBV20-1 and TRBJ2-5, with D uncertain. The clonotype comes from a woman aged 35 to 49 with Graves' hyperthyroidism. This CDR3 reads CSARDYPETQYF. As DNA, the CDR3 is TGCAGTGCTAGAGATTACCCGGAGACCCAGTACTTC.